These 2 T cell receptor beta chains share one sample of origin, sequenced in a study of blood T cell repertoires in COVID-19 (dated by TCRdb to about 2020). Receptor amplification or capture employed the immunoSEQ multiplex PCR assay. TCRdb provides this immuneACCESS table in a form limited to in-frame rearrangements. Some clones are lacking; in checked studies, under half of them reflect an unresolved V gene, and why the rest are absent is not known. A total of around 220,000 clones appear in this sample, more than 70% of them only once. Under 2.5% of the sample rests with the top ten. Sequenced input: peripheral blood. These receptors were taken from a woman between 40 and 55 years old who had recovered from COVID-19.

The chain employs TRBV11-2 and TRBJ2-7; D remains ambiguous. Per germline, CDR1 SGHAT and CDR2 FQNNGV. V was clipped by 5 bases and J by 4 bases, with 15 bases between them. This CDR3 comprises 14 residues. This CDR3 is CASSPSTGGYEQYF. Here the CDR3 DNA reads TGTGCCAGCAGCCCATCGACCGGCGGATACGAGCAGTACTTC.

This chain links TRBV18 with TRBJ2-1; TRBD2 agrees at 12 bases. V was clipped by 1 base and J by 0 bases; unmatched bases: 4. Germline CDR1 is KGHSH and CDR2 is LQKENI. This CDR3 is built from 18 residues. The CDR3 region is CASSPRTSGVNSYNEQFF. The CDR3 coding sequence is TGTGCCAGCTCACCACGGACTAGCGGGGTTAACTCCTACAATGAGCAGTTCTTC.